This T cell receptor beta chain originates from a study of T cell repertoires in cytomegalovirus infection. Whole-study context: CMV epitopes that were recently identified and HLA-C-restricted were used alongside well-studied HLA-B-restricted ones. It was the public TCR beta signatures that indicated both CMV infection and matching HLA type. Study outcomes and limitations: In two of eight donors, the top clonotype was HLA-C-restricted CMV-specific. Cumulated frequencies of public TCR beta families served to identify carriers of CMV plus the relevant HLA.

TCRdb re-called the reads through MiXCR, storing one row per CDR3 protein. In the table there are around 200,000 distinct CDR3 sequences, around 40% of which are singletons. On this clonotype: The antigen is not known.

Germline V gene data show CDR1 as SGHVT and CDR2 as SQSDAQ. CDR3 length: 16 residues. V was trimmed by 4 bases and J by 4 bases, leaving 19 bases between them. Sample: CD8+ T cells from cultured PBMCs, taken from culture after CMV antigen stimulation. The chain carries TRBV7-4 and TRBJ1-1; a possible D gene is TRBD1 (6 bases). This receptor was taken from a human donor in good health (CMV status not recorded). Some clones in this sample may be carry-over from other donors' samples. CDR3 bases: TGTGCCAGCAGCTCGGAACAGGGCCGACCCTTCACTGAAGCTTTCTTT. It translates to CASSSEQGRPFTEAFF.